The source of this TCR beta chain is a study of T-cell memory formation after mild COVID-19. This clonotype was seen more than once but under ten times. Antigen specificity is unknown. Sample barcodes and UMIs were carried by the TCR alpha and TCR beta cDNA libraries that 5'RACE generated with constant-segment primers. Each CDR3 protein is one row after TCRdb ran MiXCR on the 5' RACE reads. The table shows around 390,000 distinct CDR3 sequences, with roughly 15% occurring only once. Study-level findings and limits: Cross-reactive memory seemingly joined, as some responding clones were found in pre-infection memory. Mainly CM and EM harbored the contracting CD4+ clones; mainly EMRA harbored the CD8+ ones.

In germline, CDR1 is SGDLS, CDR2 YYNGEE. The length of the CDR3 is 15 residues. V lost 2 bases, J lost 6 bases, and 18 bases lay in between. Sequenced sample: PBMCs or a T cell subset sorted from them (not recorded which). The TCR was taken from a man aged 18 to 30 who had mild COVID-19 (a few samples of this study predate the infection). Cell type and time point are not known. The V call is TRBV9, the J call TRBJ2-7; possibly TRBD1 for D (5 bases). The CDR3 reads CASSVAMGPRSEQYF. The DNA for the CDR3 is TGTGCCAGCAGCGTGGCCATGGGGCCACGAAGCGAGCAGTACTTC.